These 31 T cell receptor beta chains were sequenced from one sample in a study of cytomegalovirus exposure and HLA in healthy donors. Method: immunoSEQ multiplex PCR; TCRdb's copy keeps in-frame clones and lacks some. The table lists 150,000 to 200,000 clones, 85% of them singletons. Sequencing was done on a sample of PBMCs. These receptors all stem from a man younger than 30 in good health and CMV-seropositive.

This chain links TRBV2 with TRBJ1-2, with 12 bases identical to TRBD1. CDR1 is SNHLY, CDR2 FYNNEI, per germline. With 6 bases clipped from V and 8 bases from J, the junction kept 10 bases outside the gene matches. This CDR3 is 15 amino acids long. CDR3 nucleotide sequence: TGTGCCAGCAGACTTACCGGGACAGGGGGCGGGGGCTACACCTTC. Translation: CASRLTGTGGGGYTF.

This rearrangement joins TRBV5-5 to TRBJ2-3; 10 bases are shared with TRBD2. CDR1 is SGHKS, CDR2 YYEKEE, per germline (reference sequence). The CDR3 is 16 amino acids. J gave up 2 bases and V 4 bases, and 7 bases lay outside the gene matches. CDR3 coding DNA: TGTGCCAGCAGCCATACTAGCGGGGACTTCACAGATACGCAGTATTTT. Amino acids: CASSHTSGDFTDTQYF.

This CDR3 is CAWEVQGNTEAFF. The CDR3 region has the DNA TGTGCCTGGGAGGTCCAAGGGAACACTGAAGCTTTCTTT. The chain has TRBV30 and TRBJ1-1; D not resolved. The CDR3 spans 13 residues. Trimming shortened V by 5 bases and J by 1 base, and 11 bases separated the two germline ends. Germline assignment: CDR1 GTSNPN and CDR2 SVGIG (reference sequence).

The chain recombines TRBV9 with TRBJ1-2; the match to TRBD1 covers 10 bases. Germline V gives CDR1 SGDLS, CDR2 YYNGEE. Trimming removed 0 bases from V and 1 base from J; junction bases left unmatched: 0. The CDR3 is 15 amino acids. CDR3 sequence (DNA): TGTGCCAGCAGCGTAGGGGACAGGGGTAACTATGGCTACACCTTC. Translation gives CASSVGDRGNYGYTF.

The chain employs TRBV6-5 and TRBJ1-2; 9 bases are shared with TRBD1. Trimming at V came to 2 bases and at J to 4 bases, leaving 2 bases not matched to a gene. The germline V gene encodes CDR1 MNHEY and CDR2 SVGAGI. The CDR3 has 14 residues. CDR3 DNA sequence: TGTGCCAGCAGTTACATGGGACAGGGCTATGGCTACACCTTC. This sequence encodes CASSYMGQGYGYTF.

The chain links TRBV5-1 to TRBJ2-1, with 7 bases identical to TRBD2. The V and J ends lost 0 bases and 3 bases, in that order; junction bases with no gene match: 9. This CDR3 spans 17 amino acids. Looked up from germline, CDR1 is SGHRS and CDR2 is YFSETQ. CDR3 sequence reads: CASSLAVVAGNYNEQFF. CDR3 bases: TGCGCCAGCAGCTTGGCCGTCGTAGCGGGCAACTACAATGAGCAGTTCTTC.

The V call is TRBV27, the J call TRBJ2-3; possibly TRBD2 for D (5 bases). Deletions cut 5 bases from V and 8 bases from J, with 11 bases between. The germline gives CDR1 MNHEY, CDR2 SMNVEV (reference sequence). This CDR3 has 12 amino acids. CDR3 DNA: TGTGCCAGCAGTCCGGGAAAGGGTACGCAGTATTTT. Its translation is CASSPGKGTQYF.

The genes are TRBV7-6 and TRBJ2-7, with a tentative D call TRBD1 (5 bases). Germline V gene data show CDR1 as SGHVS and CDR2 as FNYEAQ. Deletions cut 5 bases from V and 0 bases from J, with 8 bases between. The CDR3 spans 13 residues. The CDR3 is CASSPDSSYEQYF. CDR3 nucleotides: TGTGCCAGCAGCCCTGACAGCTCCTACGAGCAGTACTTC.

This clone was picked up a small number of times. The chain is built from TRBV19 and TRBJ1-6; D uncertain. This CDR3 has 13 residues. V was trimmed by 4 bases and J by 10 bases, leaving 11 bases between them. Germline loops: CDR1 LNHDA, CDR2 SQIVND (reference sequence). CDR3 DNA: TGTGCCAGTAGTACAGGTTTTGGGTCACCCCTCCACTTT. Protein: CASSTGFGSPLHF.

This clone has more than one count but fewer than ten. The chain carries TRBV28 and TRBJ2-7; 8 nucleotides agree with TRBD1. Germline CDR1 and CDR2: MDHEN and SYDVKM. With 7 bases clipped from V and 0 bases from J, the junction kept 5 bases outside the gene matches. The CDR3 spans 14 residues. The CDR3 nucleotides are TGTGCCAGCAACTCAGGGGGCGGCTCCTACGAGCAGTACTTC. It encodes CASNSGGGSYEQYF.

This sequence joins TRBV4-2 and TRBJ1-4; D is possibly TRBD1 (6 bases). The V end was cut by 3 bases, the J end by 0 bases, with 11 bases between. Germline assignment: CDR1 LGHNA and CDR2 YNFKEQ. The CDR3 is 16 amino acids. CDR3 sequence: CASSQRTGSTNEKLFF. In DNA, the CDR3 is TGTGCCAGCAGCCAGAGAACAGGGTCAACTAATGAAAAACTGTTTTTT.

This chain connects TRBV30 to TRBJ1-3; 7 bases align to TRBD1. The V gene's germline CDR1 is GTSNPN and CDR2 SVGIG (reference sequence). The CDR3 length is 13 residues. With 8 bases clipped from V and 4 bases from J, the junction kept 8 bases outside the gene matches. The CDR3 DNA reads as TGTGCCCACGAGAGGGGGCCCGGAAACACCATATATTTT. This sequence encodes CAHERGPGNTIYF.

The chain joins TRBV5-4 to TRBJ2-3; maybe TRBD2 (6 bases). The germline CDR1 and CDR2 sequences are SGHNT and YYREEE (reference sequence). The V gene lost 2 bases and the J gene lost 4 bases, with 20 bases spanning the gap. The CDR3 is 17 residues long. CDR3 DNA: TGTGCCAGCAGCTTCAGTCGGGGGAGCGTCGGCGCAGATACGCAGTATTTT. This encodes CASSFSRGSVGADTQYF.

The J gene is TRBJ2-1, the V gene TRBV11-3, with 15 nucleotides matching TRBD2. Trimming took 5 bases from V and 4 from J; bases not matched to a gene: 12. The CDR3 is 19 residues long. CDR1 and CDR2 (germline): SGHNT, YENEEA. CDR3 amino acids: CASSLAVTGTSGGYNEQFF. Here the CDR3 DNA reads TGTGCCAGCAGCCTAGCAGTAACCGGGACTAGCGGGGGGTACAATGAGCAGTTCTTC.

This clone came up a few times. The gene calls are TRBV5-1 and TRBJ2-7; D uncertain. V was trimmed by 4 bases and J by 1 base, leaving 9 bases between them. This CDR3 comprises 13 residues. From germline, CDR1 is SGHRS and CDR2 YFSETQ. CDR3 in amino acids: CASSLTHSYEQYF. CDR3 sequence (DNA): TGCGCCAGCAGCCTGACACATTCCTACGAGCAGTACTTC.

This chain connects TRBV7-6 to TRBJ1-5; TRBD1 might be the D (6 bases). V was pared by 4 bases and J by 1 base, with 14 bases between. This CDR3 has 16 residues. Germline loops: CDR1 SGHVS, CDR2 FNYEAQ. CDR3 nucleotide sequence: TGTGCCAGCAGCTCCGAGGCAGGGGCAAGCAATCAGCCCCAGCATTTT. It encodes CASSSEAGASNQPQHF.

The chain is built from TRBV7-8 and TRBJ2-7; 7 bases map to TRBD2. The CDR3 totals 14 residues. The germline V gene encodes CDR1 SGHVS and CDR2 FQNEAQ. With V trimmed by 1 base and J by 5 bases, 5 bases remained unmatched. CDR3 region: CASSLDTGGNEQYF. The CDR3 DNA follows: TGTGCCAGCAGCTTAGATACCGGGGGGAACGAGCAGTACTTC.

This rearrangement joins TRBV7-9 to TRBJ2-7; 10 bases match TRBD1. The J segment lost 7 bases and the V segment lost 3 bases, leaving 6 bases of the junction unmatched. Germline CDR1 is SEHNR and CDR2 is FQNEAQ (reference sequence). This CDR3 has 14 amino acids. The CDR3, as DNA: TGTGCCAGCAGCTTCCGGGACAGGGGATTGGAGCAGTACTTC. This translates into CASSFRDRGLEQYF.

CDR3 region: CASTPSLAGGAYNEQFF. The DNA of the CDR3 is TGTGCCAGCACCCCAAGCCTAGCGGGGGGCGCCTACAATGAGCAGTTCTTC. This chain joins TRBV28 and TRBJ2-1; 11 positions match TRBD2. Trimming cost V 7 bases and J 2 bases; bases outside gene matches: 10. Germline values: CDR1 MDHEN, CDR2 SYDVKM. The CDR3 totals 17 residues.

The chain employs TRBV7-8 and TRBJ1-1; D perhaps matches TRBD1 (5 bases). The CDR3 sequence is 14 residues long. Germline lookup yields CDR1 SGHVS and CDR2 FQNEAQ. Trimming left V 0 bases short and J 1 base short, with 6 bases between. In nucleotides, the CDR3 is TGTGCCAGCAGCTTAGCGGGGGGGAACACTGAAGCTTTCTTT. This gives the protein CASSLAGGNTEAFF.

Only one count was recorded for this clone. The rearrangement links TRBV6-5 to TRBJ1-3; D uncertain. V lost 7 bases, J lost 1 base, and 5 bases lay in between. The CDR3 length is 12 residues. The germline V gene has CDR1 MNHEY and CDR2 SVGAGI. The CDR3 spells CASTGSGNTIYF. The CDR3, as DNA: TGTGCCAGCACCGGGTCTGGAAACACCATATATTTT.

The chain combines TRBV5-1 with TRBJ2-7, with D perhaps matching TRBD2 (5 bases). CDR1 is SGHRS, CDR2 YFSETQ, per germline. This CDR3 is 14 amino acids long. Trimming cost V 8 bases and J 2 bases, with 17 bases left between them. The CDR3, as DNA: TGCGCCAGTAAGACGAGGGTTCCCCCCTACGAGCAGTACTTC. Its protein is CASKTRVPPYEQYF.

The chain recombines TRBV7-7 with TRBJ2-7, with D perhaps TRBD1 (6 bases). CDR3 size: 13 residues. With 5 bases removed from V and 6 bases from J, the gap between germline ends came to 14 bases. Germline V gene data show CDR1 as SSHAT and CDR2 as FNYEAQ (reference sequence). CDR3 DNA: TGTGCCAGCAGCGAAGGGACATCTACCGAGCAGTACTTC. Translating gives CASSEGTSTEQYF.

As for this clone: The same CDR3 can be traced to other DNA sequences in this sample. The rearrangement links TRBV6-5 to TRBJ2-3; TRBD2 matches 7 bases. The V segment lost 0 bases and the J segment 2 bases; nucleotides outside the gene matches: 2. CDR3 length: 15 amino acids. Germline CDR1 is MNHEY and CDR2 is SVGAGI. The CDR3 DNA is TGTGCCAGCAGTTACTCGGGGGGGAACACAGATACGCAGTATTTT. As protein: CASSYSGGNTDTQYF.

The chain is built from TRBV30 and TRBJ1-1; no clear D gene. Trimming shortened V by 2 bases and J by 4 bases, and 11 bases separated the two germline ends. Looked up from germline, CDR1 is GTSNPN and CDR2 is SVGIG (reference sequence). The CDR3 loop spans 13 amino acids. CDR3 amino acids: CAWSTGSGTEAFF. DNA of the CDR3: TGTGCCTGGAGTACGGGGTCCGGCACTGAAGCTTTCTTT.

This rearrangement joins TRBV27 to TRBJ1-1; the D gene is possibly TRBD1 (6 bases). The CDR3 loop spans 13 amino acids. The V gene's germline CDR1 is MNHEY and CDR2 SMNVEV (reference sequence). V was pared by 5 bases and J by 1 base, with 8 bases between. The CDR3 sequence: CASSKQGNTEAFF. The CDR3 DNA follows: TGTGCCAGCAGTAAACAGGGGAACACTGAAGCTTTCTTT.

The chain is built from TRBV4-1 and TRBJ2-2; 10 bases are a match to TRBD1. V shed 2 bases, J shed 0 bases, and the junction held 6 bases outside the gene matches. Germline V gene sequence: CDR1 MGHRA, CDR2 YSYEKL. The CDR3 loop spans 18 amino acids. CDR3 coding DNA: TGCGCCAGCAGCCAAATGACAGGGGGCCTCGCGAACACCGGGGAGCTGTTTTTT. Translation gives CASSQMTGGLANTGELFF.

The chain couples TRBV28 to TRBJ1-2; 8 bases agree with TRBD1. The CDR3 loop spans 13 amino acids. V lost 4 bases to trimming and J lost 6 bases; unmatched junction nucleotides: 4. Germline values: CDR1 MDHEN, CDR2 SYDVKM. The CDR3 region has the DNA TGTGCCAGCAGTTCAGGGGGCGCGCATGGCTACACCTTC. Encoded protein: CASSSGGAHGYTF.

The chain uses TRBV7-9 and TRBJ1-1; possibly TRBD1 for D (5 bases). The V gene lost 4 bases and the J gene lost 1 base, with 13 bases spanning the gap. Germline-derived CDR1 and CDR2 are SEHNR and FQNEAQ (reference sequence). The CDR3 is made up of 15 amino acids. The CDR3 bases are TGTGCCAGCAGCTGGGGCGACAGAAGGAACACTGAAGCTTTCTTT. Its protein is CASSWGDRRNTEAFF. Full variable domain (missing parts from reference TRBV7-9 and TRBJ1-1): DTGVSQNPRHKITKRGQNVTFRCDPISEHNRLYWYRQTLGQGPEFLTYFQNEAQLEKSRLLSDRFSAERPKGSFSTLEIQRTEQGDSAMYLCASSWGDRRNTEAFFGQGTRLTVV.

Written as DNA, the CDR3 is TGTGCCAGTAGTCGACTACTAGGAGGTTCGATCTACGAGCAGTACTTC. It is translated as CASSRLLGGSIYEQYF. V usage is TRBV19 and J usage is TRBJ2-7; D possibly corresponds to TRBD2 (5 bases). Germline CDR1 is LNHDA and CDR2 is SQIVND (reference sequence). The CDR3 totals 16 residues. V lost 5 bases to trimming and J lost 3 bases, with 20 bases between them.

This chain joins TRBV19 and TRBJ1-1; TRBD1 matches 10 bases. CDR3 length equals 13 residues. Germline V gene data show CDR1 as LNHDA and CDR2 as SQIVND (reference sequence). Trimming took 7 bases from V and 11 from J; bases not matched to a gene: 10. The CDR3 bases are TGTGCCAGTACCCTGATGGGGACAGGGGCCGCTTTCTTT. It encodes CASTLMGTGAAFF.